What follows are 13 T cell receptor beta chains derived from one specimen sequenced in a study of blood T cell repertoires in COVID-19. Sequencing used immunoSEQ multiplex PCR; TCRdb keeps in-frame clones, though not all of them. The sample carries 75,000 to 100,000 clones, 65% to 90% recorded once. Sample: peripheral blood. The origin of the receptors is a woman aged 80 or over with acute or convalescent COVID-19.

V gene TRBV6-5 combines with J gene TRBJ1-3; TRBD1 might be the D (5 bases). Germline lookup yields CDR1 MNHEY and CDR2 SVGAGI. This CDR3 spans 14 amino acids. Trimming stripped 4 bases from V and 2 bases from J, with 9 bases between. The CDR3 region is CASSLTATGNTIYF. The CDR3 nucleotides are TGTGCCAGCAGTTTGACAGCTACTGGAAACACCATATATTTT.

The chain recombines TRBV27 with TRBJ1-5; possible D gene TRBD1, 5 bases. Germline V gene sequence: CDR1 MNHEY, CDR2 SMNVEV (reference sequence). V lost 6 bases and J 7 bases, leaving 13 bases between the germline ends. There are 13 residues in the CDR3. The CDR3 bases are TGTGCCAGCAGCCTGACAGTGGAGCAGCCCCAGCATTTT. It codes for CASSLTVEQPQHF.

The CDR3 here is CASSIRSGGQETQYF. The CDR3 coding sequence is TGTGCCAGTAGTATCAGGAGCGGGGGTCAAGAGACCCAGTACTTC. This chain joins TRBV19 and TRBJ2-5; 8 nucleotides line up with TRBD2. V lost 3 bases to trimming and J lost 2 bases; unmatched junction nucleotides: 5. This CDR3 contains 15 residues. Germline V CDR1 and CDR2: LNHDA, SQIVND (reference sequence).

The chain couples TRBV29-1 to TRBJ2-6, with a possible D match to TRBD1 (5 bases). The CDR3 extends over 13 amino acids. Germline CDR1 reads SQVTM; CDR2 reads ANQGSEA. Trimming stripped 5 bases from V and 0 bases from J, with 5 bases between. In DNA form, the CDR3 reads TGCAGCGTTACAGGCTCTGGGGCCAACGTCCTGACTTTC. Protein: CSVTGSGANVLTF. Full variable domain (rest looked up from reference TRBV29-1 and TRBJ2-6): SAVISQKPSRDICQRGTSLTIQCQVDSQVTMMFWYRQQPGQSLTLIATANQGSEATYESGFVIDKFPISRPNLTFSTLTVSNMSPEDSSIYLCSVTGSGANVLTFGAGSRLTVL.

V and J are TRBV3-1 (or the pseudogene TRBV3-2) and TRBJ1-3, with no clear D. Germline V gives CDR1 LGHDT, CDR2 YNNKEL (reference sequence). Trimming removed 6 bases at V and 0 bases at J, with 18 bases between. The CDR3 has 17 amino acids. CDR3 sequence reads: CASSPTRPGGSGNTIYF. The CDR3, as DNA: TGTGCCAGCAGTCCTACACGGCCGGGAGGCTCTGGAAACACCATATATTTT.

The V call is TRBV11-2, the J call TRBJ2-3; the match to TRBD2 covers 9 bases. Looked up from germline, CDR1 is SGHAT and CDR2 is FQNNGV. The CDR3 is made up of 18 amino acids. V lost 5 bases to trimming and J lost 0 bases; unmatched junction nucleotides: 12. This CDR3 reads CASSLGLAKDFSTDTQYF. The CDR3 DNA reads as TGTGCCAGCAGCCTAGGACTAGCGAAGGATTTTAGCACAGATACGCAGTATTTT.

This clone occurred once. One junction end disagrees with the germline gene, perhaps due to a read error. The same CDR3 can be traced to other DNA sequences in this sample. The J gene is TRBJ1-4, the V gene TRBV5-1, with 9 bases matching TRBD1. The germline CDR1 and CDR2 sequences are SGHRS and YFSETQ. The CDR3 contains 13 residues. The CDR3 nucleotides read TGTGCCAGCAGCTTGGACAGGGGAGAAAAACTGTTTTTT. Its protein is CASSLDRGEKLFF.

The chain links TRBV5-5 to TRBJ1-1, with D unresolved. V was trimmed by 0 bases and J by 3 bases, leaving 12 bases between them. The CDR3 contains 15 residues. CDR1 is SGHKS, CDR2 YYEKEE, per germline (reference sequence). The CDR3 region has the DNA TGTGCCAGCAGCTTGGTAGGGTGGGGAGACACTGAAGCTTTCTTT. Encoded protein: CASSLVGWGDTEAFF. The full variable domain, rest sourced from reference TRBV5-5 and TRBJ1-1, is DAGVTQSPTHLIKTRGQQVTLRCSPISGHKSVSWYQQVLGQGPQFIFQYYEKEERGRGNFPDRFSARQFPNYSSELNVNALLLGDSALYLCASSLVGWGDTEAFFGQGTRLTVV.

The rearrangement links TRBV6-6 to TRBJ2-7; D possibly corresponds to TRBD1 (5 bases). CDR3 length: 12 residues. V lost 5 bases, J lost 10 bases, and 15 bases lay in between. Germline V gene lookup returns CDR1 MNHNY and CDR2 SVGAGI (reference sequence). The CDR3 DNA sequence: TGTGCCAGCAGTAAACGAGACAGCCGTCAGTACTTC. This sequence encodes CASSKRDSRQYF.

This clone appeared a few times. V is TRBV7-3 and J is TRBJ2-3; 15 bases map to TRBD2. Germline V gene data show CDR1 as SGHTA and CDR2 as FQGTGA. The CDR3 consists of 20 residues. The J segment lost 0 bases and the V segment lost 3 bases, leaving 10 bases of the junction unmatched. The DNA for the CDR3 is TGTGCCAGCAGCTTGCTAGGACTAGCGGGGGGGCTGGGAAGCACAGATACGCAGTATTTT. As protein: CASSLLGLAGGLGSTDTQYF.

The chain couples TRBV5-1 to TRBJ2-3; 7 bases agree with TRBD2. Germline V gene data show CDR1 as SGHRS and CDR2 as YFSETQ. The trim removed 0 bases at V and 2 bases at J, leaving 9 bases unmatched. The CDR3 has 17 residues. The CDR3: CASSLASASGITDTQYF. The DNA for the CDR3 is TGCGCCAGCAGCTTGGCCTCGGCTAGCGGAATCACAGATACGCAGTATTTT. Full variable domain (outside the CDR3, taken from reference TRBV5-1 and TRBJ2-3): KAGVTQTPRYLIKTRGQQVTLSCSPISGHRSVSWYQQTPGQGLQFLFEYFSETQRNKGNFPGRFSGRQFSNSRSEMNVSTLELGDSALYLCASSLASASGITDTQYFGPGTRLTVL.

The J gene is TRBJ1-4, the V gene TRBV6-5, with 9 bases aligning to TRBD1. V shed 6 bases and J 8 bases; nucleotides not matched to a gene: 7. This CDR3 has 14 residues. In germline, CDR1 is MNHEY, CDR2 SVGAGI. The CDR3 region has the DNA TGTGCCAGCAGCCGGGGACAGGGAGGAGAAAAACTGTTTTTT. It yields the protein CASSRGQGGEKLFF.

The chain recombines TRBV5-5 with TRBJ2-2; 13 bases are shared with TRBD2. Trimming at V came to 4 bases and at J to 0 bases, leaving 6 bases not matched to a gene. Germline loops: CDR1 SGHKS, CDR2 YYEKEE (reference sequence). This CDR3 spans 18 amino acids. The CDR3 reads CASSLGLAGHTNTGELFF. In nucleotides, the CDR3 is TGTGCCAGCAGCCTGGGACTAGCGGGGCACACGAACACCGGGGAGCTGTTTTTT.